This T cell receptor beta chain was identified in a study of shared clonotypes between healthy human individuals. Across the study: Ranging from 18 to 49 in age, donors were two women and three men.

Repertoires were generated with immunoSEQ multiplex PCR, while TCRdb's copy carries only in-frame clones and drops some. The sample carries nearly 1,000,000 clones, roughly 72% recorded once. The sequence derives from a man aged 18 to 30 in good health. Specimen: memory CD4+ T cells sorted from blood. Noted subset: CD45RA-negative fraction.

In nucleotides, the CDR3 is TGTGCCAGCAGCCCCGACAGGGCCGGGGAGCTGTTTTTT. It is translated as CASSPDRAGELFF. The chain links TRBV14 to TRBJ2-2; TRBD1 matches at 7 bases. Losses at the gene ends were 4 bases for V and 6 bases for J; bases not matched to a gene: 2. CDR3 size: 13 residues. Germline CDR1 reads SGHDN; CDR2 reads FVKESK.